This T cell receptor beta chain was obtained from a study of cytomegalovirus exposure and HLA in healthy donors. Study background: Genetic ancestry analysis placed over 65% of the 398 donors that were genotyped in the Caucasian-associated cluster. Points from the study as a whole: Follow-up analysis found HLA locus-dependent TCR association rates, highest for DRB1 and lowest for HLA-C. Across donors, presence/absence analyses took sequencing depth to be roughly uniform.

As to this clone: The antigen remains unidentified.

The study ran its PCR with 60 Vbeta and 13 Jbeta primers. The table came from immunoSEQ multiplex PCR; TCRdb's copy has only in-frame clones and leaves some out. The sample has around 170,000 clones, 65% to 85% seen once. Germline trimming cut 2 bases from V and 3 bases from J; bases unmatched to any gene: 4. Germline values: CDR1 ENHRY, CDR2 SYGVKD. The CDR3 has 15 amino acids. The V gene is TRBV10-3, the J gene TRBJ2-5, with 9 bases aligning to TRBD1. This TCR was recovered from a man aged 50-60 years in good health and CMV-seronegative. Sequencing was performed on PBMCs. For the CDR3, the DNA is TGTGCCATCAGTGAGGGGACAGGGCGTAAAGAGACCCAGTACTTC. Protein product: CAISEGTGRKETQYF.